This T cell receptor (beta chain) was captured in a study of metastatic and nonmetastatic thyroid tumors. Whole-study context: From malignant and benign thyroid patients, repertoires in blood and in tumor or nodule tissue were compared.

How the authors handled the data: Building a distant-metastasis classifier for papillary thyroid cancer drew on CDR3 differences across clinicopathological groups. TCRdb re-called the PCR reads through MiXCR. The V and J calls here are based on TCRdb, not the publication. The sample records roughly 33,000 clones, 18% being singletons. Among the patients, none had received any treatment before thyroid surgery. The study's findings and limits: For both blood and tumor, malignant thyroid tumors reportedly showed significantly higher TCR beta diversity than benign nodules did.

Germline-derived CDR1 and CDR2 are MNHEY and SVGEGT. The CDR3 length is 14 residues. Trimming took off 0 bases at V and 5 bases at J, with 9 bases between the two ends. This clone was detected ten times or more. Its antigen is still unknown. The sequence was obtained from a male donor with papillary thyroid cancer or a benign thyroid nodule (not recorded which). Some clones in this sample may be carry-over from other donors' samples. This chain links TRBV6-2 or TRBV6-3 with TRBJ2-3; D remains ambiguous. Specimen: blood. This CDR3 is CASSYSSELDTQYF. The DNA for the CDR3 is TGTGCCAGCAGTTACTCGAGTGAGTTAGATACGCAGTATTTT.